This T cell receptor (beta chain) was sequenced in a study of type 1 and type 2 diabetes patients. About the study: T cells were magnetically sorted from PBMCs as CD4+ or CD8+ subsets.

The PCR template was genomic DNA. The TCR beta CDR3 region was amplified using 30 forward and 13 reverse primers. Via MiXCR, TCRdb re-called the multiplex PCR reads, giving one row per CDR3 protein. The sample lists more than 250,000 distinct CDR3 sequences; 47% were seen once. The CDR3 runs 12 residues. Per germline, CDR1 SGHVS and CDR2 FNYEAQ. Details on this clonotype: Antigen: not known.

Study results and caveats: In type 2 diabetes, highly-expanded CD4+ clones took a median roughly 3.9% of reads. Some T1D-only expanded clones might appear in more T2D or control samples.

The sequence was obtained from a man aged 18 to 35 with type 2 diabetes. The V call is TRBV7-6, the J call TRBJ2-7, with 7 nucleotides matching TRBD2. The J call may be wrong; the DNA end is better matched by TRBJ2-1. Sequencing was done on a sample of peripheral blood mononuclear cells (PBMCs). The CDR3 DNA reads TGTGCCAGCAGCTTCGTAGCGGGCGAGCAGTTCTTC. Translating it yields CASSFVAGEQFF.